Below, 26 T cell receptor beta chains from the same sample are listed, as sequenced in a study of tissue T cells after allogeneic stem cell transplantation. The protocol was immunoSEQ multiplex PCR, while the TCRdb copy is restricted to in-frame clones and leaves out a portion. The sample includes tens of thousands of clones, around 67% of them seen just once. Sequenced material: tissue from the ileum, taken at autopsy. Receptors originate from a female donor of 60 years or more with lung cancer.

A few counts support this clone. The chain recombines TRBV6-2 or TRBV6-3 with TRBJ1-2, with TRBD1 as a possible D gene (5 bases). There are 13 residues in the CDR3. Germline CDR1 MNHEY, CDR2 SVGEGT. Trimming pared 5 bases from V and 7 bases from J, leaving 14 bases between. The CDR3 DNA is TGTGCCAGCAGTCTCAGGGAGGTCGGTGGCTACACCTTC. It yields the protein CASSLREVGGYTF.

The rearrangement uses TRBV10-2 and TRBJ1-1, with unresolved D. CDR3 length equals 14 residues. The V and J ends lost 5 bases and 0 bases respectively, with 10 bases between them. Germline-derived CDR1 and CDR2 are WSHSY and SAAADI. CDR3 amino acids: CASSQSRLNTEAFF. The DNA for the CDR3 is TGCGCCAGCAGTCAATCGAGGCTGAACACTGAAGCTTTCTTT.

The V gene is TRBV7-2, the J gene TRBJ2-5; D gene ambiguous. Trimming removed 1 base at V and 4 bases at J, with 16 bases between. Germline V gene lookup returns CDR1 SGHTA and CDR2 FQGNSA. The CDR3 spans 16 residues. The CDR3 spells CASSLEGSRIGETQYF. In nucleotides, the CDR3 is TGTGCCAGCAGCTTAGAGGGTAGCCGGATCGGAGAGACCCAGTACTTC. Full variable domain (rest looked up from reference TRBV7-2 and TRBJ2-5): GAGVSQSPSNKVTEKGKDVELRCDPISGHTALYWYRQSLGQGLEFLIYFQGNSAPDKSGLPSDRFSAERTGGSVSTLTIQRTQQEDSAVYLCASSLEGSRIGETQYFGPGTRLLVL.

The rearrangement joins TRBV6-5 to TRBJ1-1; D is undetermined. This CDR3 spans 12 amino acids. Germline assignment: CDR1 MNHEY and CDR2 SVGAGI. V was pared by 7 bases and J by 1 base, with 7 bases between. CDR3 sequence (DNA): TGTGCCAGCAAAGAACCGAACACTGAAGCTTTCTTT. This gives the protein CASKEPNTEAFF.

This chain links TRBV30 with TRBJ2-1; 7 positions agree with TRBD1. J lost 2 bases, V lost 5 bases, and 0 bases had no gene match. CDR1 and CDR2 from the germline V gene are GTSNPN and SVGIG (reference sequence). This CDR3 is 12 amino acids long. As DNA, the CDR3 is TGTGCCTGGGACAGGGCCTACAATGAGCAGTTCTTC. Residues: CAWDRAYNEQFF.

The chain carries TRBV6-5 and TRBJ2-5; D might be TRBD2 (6 bases). The length of the CDR3 is 14 residues. The V end lost 2 bases, the J end lost 0 bases, and 7 bases lay between the germline ends. Germline V lookup: CDR1 MNHEY, CDR2 SVGAGI. DNA of the CDR3: TGTGCCAGCAGTTACGGGGGGAACCAAGAGACCCAGTACTTC. This codes for CASSYGGNQETQYF.

This CDR3 is CASSHLSGRAGEQFF. CDR3 in DNA: TGTGCCAGCAGCCACCTTAGCGGGAGAGCGGGTGAGCAGTTCTTC. J is TRBJ2-1 and V is TRBV11-3, with 9 bases lining up with TRBD2. V lost 5 bases and J lost 9; bases outside the gene matches: 11. Germline CDR1 and CDR2: SGHNT and YENEEA. The CDR3 contains 15 residues.

The gene calls are TRBV11-3 and TRBJ2-3; 7 bases match TRBD2. Unmatched junction bases numbered 14, after V lost 4 bases and J lost 4 bases. CDR1 is SGHNT and CDR2 is YENEEA in the germline V gene. CDR3 length: 17 amino acids. Written as DNA, the CDR3 is TGTGCCAGCAGCTCCGGGATCTTGAAGGGAGGGGCAGATACGCAGTATTTT. Protein: CASSSGILKGGADTQYF.

The chain combines TRBV19 with TRBJ1-2, with a tentative D call TRBD1 (5 bases). CDR3 size: 11 residues. In germline, CDR1 is LNHDA, CDR2 SQIVND (reference sequence). Trimming pared 3 bases from V and 7 bases from J, leaving 6 bases between. This chain's CDR3 is CASSIGTGYTF. For the CDR3, the DNA is TGTGCCAGTAGTATTGGGACTGGCTACACCTTC. The full variable domain, its missing parts supplied by reference TRBV19 and TRBJ1-2, is DGGITQSPKYLFRKEGQNVTLSCEQNLNHDAMYWYRQDPGQGLRLIYYSQIVNDFQKGDIAEGYSVSREKKESFPLTVTSAQKNPTAFYLCASSIGTGYTFGSGTRLTVV.

The rearrangement joins TRBV5-6 to TRBJ1-2; D may be TRBD1 (5 bases). This CDR3 region has 15 residues. Deletions cut 0 bases from V and 3 bases from J, with 12 bases between. Germline CDR1 reads SGHDT; CDR2 reads YYEEEE. CDR3 loop: CASSLVGGADYGYTF. DNA for the CDR3: TGTGCCAGCAGCTTGGTGGGAGGGGCGGACTATGGCTACACCTTC.

The rearrangement joins TRBV27 to TRBJ1-1, with D perhaps matching TRBD1 (6 bases). This CDR3 has 14 amino acids. The germline V gene has CDR1 MNHEY and CDR2 SMNVEV (reference sequence). Deletions cut 10 bases from V and 0 bases from J, with 15 bases between. The CDR3 spells CATGGGRMNTEAFF. The CDR3 DNA reads TGTGCCACTGGGGGGGGGCGGATGAACACTGAAGCTTTCTTT.

V gene TRBV6-6 combines with J gene TRBJ1-1; D is ambiguous. The CDR3 totals 18 residues. In germline, CDR1 is MNHNY, CDR2 SVGAGI (reference sequence). Trimming cost V 5 bases and J 0 bases, with 22 bases left between them. The DNA for the CDR3 is TGTGCCAGCAGTCGAGCCCGGGCCCGAAGGCAGATGAACACTGAAGCTTTCTTT. It codes for CASSRARARRQMNTEAFF.

CDR3 region: CASSVGLTGYEQYF. The CDR3 nucleotides read TGTGCCAGCAGCGTAGGGTTGACAGGTTACGAGCAGTACTTC. V and J are TRBV9 and TRBJ2-7, with TRBD1 as a possible D gene (6 bases). Germline-derived CDR1 and CDR2 are SGDLS and YYNGEE. The CDR3 extends over 14 amino acids. Trimming left V 0 bases short and J 4 bases short, with 11 bases between. Drawing the rest from reference TRBV9 and TRBJ2-7, the complete variable domain is DSGVTQTPKHLITATGQRVTLRCSPRSGDLSVYWYQQSLDQGLQFLIQYYNGEERAKGNILERFSAQQFPDLHSELNLSSLELGDSALYFCASSVGLTGYEQYFGPGTRLTVT.

J is TRBJ2-1 and V is TRBV7-3; 7 positions agree with TRBD1. CDR1 is SGHTA and CDR2 is FQGTGA in the germline V gene. Trimming cost V 4 bases and J 8 bases; bases outside gene matches: 8. The CDR3 has 14 amino acids. In DNA, the CDR3 is TGTGCCAGCAGCTCCCGACAGGGAATACATGAGCAGTTCTTC. Translated, it gives CASSSRQGIHEQFF.

V is TRBV3-1 (or the pseudogene TRBV3-2) and J is TRBJ1-2; unclear D gene. This CDR3 spans 14 amino acids. Per germline, CDR1 LGHDT and CDR2 YNNKEL (reference sequence). V was clipped by 0 bases and J by 6 bases, with 11 bases between them. CDR3 sequence reads: CASSQDGSGHGYTF. In DNA form, the CDR3 reads TGTGCCAGCAGCCAAGATGGGAGTGGCCATGGCTACACCTTC.

This sequence joins TRBV3-1 (or the pseudogene TRBV3-2) and TRBJ2-7; 7 bases are a match to TRBD1. The CDR3 is 14 residues long. J was trimmed by 1 base and V by 4 bases; bases with no gene match: 4. The germline gives CDR1 LGHDT, CDR2 YNNKEL (reference sequence). CDR3 sequence reads: CASSRHRGSYEQYF. The CDR3 nucleotides read TGTGCCAGCAGCCGGCACAGGGGATCCTACGAGCAGTACTTC.

The table lists this clone with a few counts. This sequence joins TRBV4-2 and TRBJ1-3, with D maybe TRBD1 (5 bases). The CDR3 consists of 16 residues. Between the trimmed V and J ends, which lost 4 bases and 3 bases, there was a span of 16 bases. Germline CDR1 reads LGHNA; CDR2 reads YNFKEQ. CDR3 DNA: TGTGCCAGCAGCCTATACGTTCGGGGGAGTGGAAACACCATATATTTT. This codes for CASSLYVRGSGNTIYF.

The chain couples TRBV6-2 or TRBV6-3 to TRBJ1-2; D remains unclear. Germline V gives CDR1 MNHEY, CDR2 SVGEGT. V lost 6 bases, J lost 2 bases, and 7 bases lay in between. This CDR3 region has 12 residues. The CDR3 region is CASSEGNYGYTF. In DNA form, the CDR3 reads TGTGCCAGCAGCGAAGGAAACTATGGCTACACCTTC.

The table lists this clone with a few counts. The rearrangement links TRBV18 to TRBJ2-5; 11 bases align to TRBD2. V lost 3 bases to trimming and J lost 13 bases; unmatched junction nucleotides: 7. CDR1 and CDR2 (germline): KGHSH, LQKENI. The CDR3 totals 13 residues. The DNA for the CDR3 is TGTGCCAGCTCACCGGATGAGGGACTAGCGGTGTACTTC. Protein product: CASSPDEGLAVYF.

This clone was detected a few times. The chain recombines TRBV27 with TRBJ2-6, with 10 bases fitting TRBD2. CDR3 length: 19 amino acids. CDR1 MNHEY and CDR2 SMNVEV come from the germline V gene (reference sequence). V shed 6 bases, J shed 2 bases, and the junction held 13 bases outside the gene matches. CDR3 nucleotides: TGTGCCAGCAGGGCTTTTTTAGCGGGGGGAACTGCTGGGGCCAACGTCCTGACTTTC. Its translation: CASRAFLAGGTAGANVLTF.

The rearrangement joins TRBV2 to TRBJ1-3; weak D call: TRBD1 (6 bases). This CDR3 is 15 amino acids long. Per the germline V gene, CDR1 is SNHLY and CDR2 is FYNNEI. V was clipped by 8 bases and J by 2 bases, with 16 bases between them. The CDR3 DNA reads TGTGCCAGCTCCCTCCAGGGGCCGACTGGAAACACCATATATTTT. It yields the protein CASSLQGPTGNTIYF. The whole variable domain, filled in from reference TRBV2 and TRBJ1-3, reads EPEVTQTPSHQVTQMGQEVILRCVPISNHLYFYWYRQILGQKVEFLVSFYNNEISEKSEIFDDQFSVERPDGSNFTLKIRSTKLEDSAMYFCASSLQGPTGNTIYFGEGSWLTVV.

The chain joins TRBV6-2 or TRBV6-3 to TRBJ2-7; D call uncertain. The CDR3 sequence is 11 residues long. Trimming removed 1 base at V and 4 bases at J, with 2 bases between. Per germline, CDR1 MNHEY and CDR2 SVGEGT. CDR3 in DNA: TGTGCCAGCAGTTACTTTTACGAGCAGTACTTC. Translation gives CASSYFYEQYF.

The chain recombines TRBV7-2 with TRBJ1-2; D is undetermined. Germline V gene data show CDR1 as SGHTA and CDR2 as FQGNSA. With 2 bases removed from V and 0 bases from J, the gap between germline ends came to 10 bases. The CDR3 contains 15 residues. In nucleotides, the CDR3 is TGTGCCAGCAGCTTAAGCCGACACTCTAACTATGGCTACACCTTC. Its protein is CASSLSRHSNYGYTF.

The chain combines TRBV5-6 with TRBJ2-1; weak D call: TRBD2 (5 bases). CDR3 length: 14 residues. The germline V gene encodes CDR1 SGHDT and CDR2 YYEEEE. Trimming took 2 bases from V and 4 from J, leaving 10 bases between them. The CDR3 region has the DNA TGTGCCAGCAGCTTTTTCGGGGAATACAATGAGCAGTTCTTC. As protein: CASSFFGEYNEQFF.

The chain carries TRBV5-5 and TRBJ1-4; 11 bases match TRBD1. The CDR3 sequence is 15 residues long. Germline trimming cut 4 bases from V and 8 bases from J; bases unmatched to any gene: 7. Germline V CDR1 and CDR2: SGHKS, YYEKEE (reference sequence). CDR3 nucleotides: TGTGCCAGCAGCCAACCGGGACAGGGGGACGAAAAACTGTTTTTT. Its translation: CASSQPGQGDEKLFF. Using reference TRBV5-5 and TRBJ1-4 for the parts outside the CDR3, the full variable domain is DAGVTQSPTHLIKTRGQQVTLRCSPISGHKSVSWYQQVLGQGPQFIFQYYEKEERGRGNFPDRFSARQFPNYSSELNVNALLLGDSALYLCASSQPGQGDEKLFFGSGTQLSVL.

This chain uses TRBV2 with TRBJ1-2; D gene uncertain. V shed 8 bases and J shed 8 bases, with 18 bases lying between them. This CDR3 region has 13 residues. Germline V lookup: CDR1 SNHLY, CDR2 FYNNEI. The CDR3: CASGTSRKEGYTF. CDR3 coding DNA: TGTGCCAGCGGTACTTCACGGAAGGAAGGCTACACCTTC.